Below are 24 T cell receptor beta chains sequenced from a single sample in a study of human T cells and chemical hapten exposure. The time point denotes: healthy volunteer bleed at 2 weeks. The starting material, unfractionated whole blood, was used for total RNA extraction. In TCRdb, the RACE reads were re-called with MiXCR into one record per CDR3 protein. The table records 100,000 to 150,000 distinct CDR3 sequences, about 9.4% of them present only once. The specimen was whole blood. These receptors were collected from a male donor in good health. Some clones in this sample may be carry-over from other donors' samples.

There are many counts of this clonotype. V usage is TRBV27 and J usage is TRBJ1-2; D perhaps matches TRBD1 (6 bases). V was shortened by 6 bases and J by 1 base, with 18 bases between the two germline ends. This CDR3 region has 16 residues. Germline CDR1 MNHEY, CDR2 SMNVEV (reference sequence). The CDR3 coding sequence is TGTGCCAGCAGAGCCCCGGACAGCGGAATTAACTATGGCTACACCTTC. Protein product: CASRAPDSGINYGYTF.

In this sample, this clonotype turned up a few times. The chain links TRBV4-3 to TRBJ2-7, with TRBD2 matching over 14 bases. The V gene's germline CDR1 is LGHNA and CDR2 YSLEER. V lost 0 bases to trimming and J lost 2 bases; unmatched junction nucleotides: 6. The CDR3 is made up of 18 amino acids. Here the CDR3 reads CASSQERTSGGQPYEQYF. CDR3 DNA sequence: TGCGCCAGCAGCCAAGAAAGGACTAGCGGGGGGCAACCCTACGAGCAGTACTTC.

In this sample, this clonotype turned up many times. The chain is built from TRBV5-1 and TRBJ1-4; 7 nucleotides line up with TRBD1. The CDR3 runs to 20 residues. The V and J ends lost 0 bases and 4 bases, in that order; junction bases with no gene match: 18. Germline values: CDR1 SGHRS, CDR2 YFSETQ. This CDR3 is CASSLGTVWIWGQSNEKLFF. CDR3 nucleotides: TGCGCCAGCAGCTTGGGGACGGTTTGGATCTGGGGACAGAGTAATGAAAAACTGTTTTTT.

This clonotype was seen a handful of times. The chain is built from TRBV20-1 and TRBJ2-4; no definite D call. The CDR3 covers 14 residues. V lost 3 bases to trimming and J lost 1 base, with 10 bases between them. The germline gives CDR1 DFQATT, CDR2 SNEGSKA (reference sequence). The CDR3 DNA reads as TGCAGTGCTAGGGGGATAGGGGCCAAAAACATTCAGTACTTC. This encodes CSARGIGAKNIQYF.

In its sample, this clonotype was seen a few times. V is TRBV27 and J is TRBJ2-7, with D perhaps matching TRBD2 (6 bases). The V end was cut by 4 bases, the J end by 0 bases, with 13 bases between. This CDR3 has 15 amino acids. Germline V CDR1 and CDR2: MNHEY, SMNVEV (reference sequence). CDR3 in DNA: TGTGCCAGCAGTTACACACTAGCCGTCTCCTACGAGCAGTACTTC. It specifies CASSYTLAVSYEQYF.

The rearrangement links TRBV3-1 to TRBJ2-2, with TRBD1 as a possible D gene (5 bases). The V gene's germline CDR1 is LGHDT and CDR2 YNNKEL (reference sequence). This CDR3 region has 16 residues. V lost 0 bases to trimming and J lost 4 bases, with 12 bases between them. CDR3 in DNA: TGTGCCAGCAGCCAAGATAGGACACCTTTCACCGGGGAGCTGTTTTTT. Its protein product is CASSQDRTPFTGELFF.

This clonotype was seen a few times. The chain links TRBV24-1 to TRBJ2-2; no firm D call. The CDR3 length is 12 residues. Germline-derived CDR1 and CDR2 are KGHDR and SFDVKD. Trimming stripped 9 bases from V and 1 base from J, with 5 bases between. The CDR3 region is CATSENTGELFF. DNA of the CDR3: TGTGCCACCTCTGAGAACACCGGGGAGCTGTTTTTT.

The chain couples TRBV20-1 to TRBJ2-3; 12 nucleotides match TRBD2. The CDR3 runs 17 residues. The V gene's germline CDR1 is DFQATT and CDR2 SNEGSKA (reference sequence). Trimming at V came to 6 bases and at J to 2 bases, leaving 12 bases not matched to a gene. The DNA for the CDR3 is TGCAGTGCAGAGGCCCCTAGCGGGGGGGGTCCCACAGATACGCAGTATTTT. Its protein product is CSAEAPSGGGPTDTQYF.

The chain has TRBV5-6 and TRBJ1-4, with 9 bases lining up with TRBD1. The J segment lost 5 bases and the V segment lost 4 bases, leaving 6 bases of the junction unmatched. Germline values: CDR1 SGHDT, CDR2 YYEEEE. The CDR3 has 15 amino acids. The CDR3 DNA reads as TGTGCCAGCAGCGCCACAGGGGGCGAGAATGAAAAACTGTTTTTT. It encodes CASSATGGENEKLFF.

The rearrangement links TRBV2 to TRBJ2-7; D is ambiguous. This CDR3 comprises 14 residues. Germline CDR1 is SNHLY and CDR2 is FYNNEI. V lost 4 bases to trimming and J lost 5 bases, with 15 bases between them. DNA of the CDR3: TGTGCCAGCAGTGGAGCAGCTGGGGTCGACGAGCAGTACTTC. It specifies CASSGAAGVDEQYF.

This clonotype was picked up a small number of times. The rearrangement uses TRBV24-1 and TRBJ2-2, with TRBD2 as a possible D gene (6 bases). V lost 5 bases and J 7 bases, leaving 16 bases between the germline ends. The CDR3 is 15 amino acids. Germline CDR1 KGHDR, CDR2 SFDVKD. CDR3 loop: CATSAGPGVDGELFF. The CDR3 DNA reads TGTGCCACCAGTGCCGGCCCGGGGGTGGACGGGGAGCTGTTTTTT.

This rearrangement joins TRBV27 to TRBJ2-5; unclear D gene. The CDR3 is 13 amino acids. Trimming stripped 4 bases from V and 7 bases from J, with 13 bases between. Germline CDR1 reads MNHEY; CDR2 reads SMNVEV (reference sequence). CDR3 loop: CASSSPSRLTQYF. Written as DNA, the CDR3 is TGTGCCAGCAGTTCCCCCTCCAGGTTGACCCAGTACTTC.

Only a few counts were recorded for this clonotype. This chain connects TRBV6-6 to TRBJ2-2; TRBD1 agrees at 8 bases. Germline V gene sequence: CDR1 MNHNY, CDR2 SVGAGI (reference sequence). The CDR3 runs to 14 residues. Losses at the gene ends were 7 bases for V and 4 bases for J; bases not matched to a gene: 5. CDR3 DNA: TGTGCCAGCACTAGACAGGGGCCCACCGGGGAGCTGTTTTTT. Protein sequence: CASTRQGPTGELFF.

The CDR3 here is CASSPGTTEETQYF. In DNA, the CDR3 is TGTGCCAGCAGCCCCGGGACAACCGAAGAGACCCAGTACTTC. The chain carries TRBV5-6 and TRBJ2-5; perhaps TRBD1 as D (6 bases). The CDR3 is 14 residues long. From germline, CDR1 is SGHDT and CDR2 YYEEEE. The V end lost 4 bases, the J end lost 3 bases, and 13 bases lay between the germline ends.

This clonotype was picked up a small number of times. The chain is built from TRBV6-5 and TRBJ1-4, with 10 bases matching TRBD1. J was trimmed by 10 bases and V by 4 bases; bases with no gene match: 6. The CDR3 is made up of 14 amino acids. The germline V gene encodes CDR1 MNHEY and CDR2 SVGAGI. As DNA, the CDR3 is TGTGCCAGCAGTTCCCCTGGACAGGGGGGAAAACTGTTTTTT. Translation: CASSSPGQGGKLFF.

In this sample, this clonotype turned up a few times. The V call is TRBV5-4, the J call TRBJ1-1; possible D gene TRBD1, 6 bases. The V gene's germline CDR1 is SGHNT and CDR2 YYREEE (reference sequence). This CDR3 has 16 residues. V dropped 4 bases and J dropped 0 bases, with 16 bases sitting between them. CDR3 nucleotide sequence: TGTGCCAGCAGCGAGGGACACGGGAGACTGAACACTGAAGCTTTCTTT. Translated, it gives CASSEGHGRLNTEAFF.

This clonotype appeared many times. The gene calls are TRBV29-1 and TRBJ1-4, with a tentative D call TRBD1 (5 bases). Germline V gene sequence: CDR1 SQVTM, CDR2 ANQGSEA. V dropped 3 bases and J dropped 7 bases, with 12 bases sitting between them. There are 13 residues in the CDR3. CDR3 nucleotides: TGCAGCGTTGACAAGGGGTTGGGTGAAAAACTGTTTTTT. This gives the protein CSVDKGLGEKLFF.

This clonotype was observed a few times. The V and J genes are TRBV27 and TRBJ1-6; 7 bases map to TRBD1. The CDR3 length is 17 residues. The V and J ends lost 5 bases and 2 bases, in that order; junction bases with no gene match: 9. Germline-derived CDR1 and CDR2 are MNHEY and SMNVEV (reference sequence). CDR3 DNA sequence: TGTGCCAGCAGTCTTAGACAGGGCGGCGCCTATAATTCACCCCTCCACTTT. As protein: CASSLRQGGAYNSPLHF.

V usage is TRBV6-5 and J usage is TRBJ2-5; D might be TRBD1 (7 bases). Germline assignment: CDR1 MNHEY and CDR2 SVGAGI. Deletions cut 1 base from V and 2 bases from J, with 26 bases between. The length of the CDR3 is 20 residues. The CDR3: CASSYYPPPRGGTEQETQYF. As DNA, the CDR3 is TGTGCCAGCAGTTACTATCCCCCCCCGCGTGGGGGGACAGAACAAGAGACCCAGTACTTC.

This clonotype was seen many times. V and J are TRBV9 and TRBJ2-1; D gene unclear. The length of the CDR3 is 10 residues. V lost 6 bases and J 8 bases, leaving 6 bases between the germline ends. CDR1 is SGDLS and CDR2 is YYNGEE in the germline V gene. CDR3 in DNA: TGTGCCAGCAACGCGGATGAGCAGTTCTTC. Its protein product is CASNADEQFF.

This clonotype was counted ten times or more. This chain uses TRBV5-4 with TRBJ1-2; TRBD1 aligns across 8 bases. The V gene end was trimmed by 0 bases and the J gene end by 6 bases; junction bases not matched to a gene: 4. Germline CDR1 reads SGHNT; CDR2 reads YYREEE (reference sequence). The CDR3 totals 14 residues. Here the CDR3 reads CASSLEQGVNGYTF. CDR3 DNA sequence: TGTGCCAGCAGCTTGGAACAGGGGGTGAATGGCTACACCTTC. Complete variable domain (other parts from reference TRBV5-4 and TRBJ1-2): ETGVTQSPTHLIKTRGQQVTLRCSSQSGHNTVSWYQQALGQGPQFIFQYYREEENGRGNFPPRFSGLQFPNYSSELNVNALELDDSALYLCASSLEQGVNGYTFGSGTRLTVV.

This clonotype showed up just a few times. V is TRBV19 and J is TRBJ1-2; D ambiguous. The germline V gene has CDR1 LNHDA and CDR2 SQIVND (reference sequence). The V end lost 1 base, the J end lost 6 bases, and 9 bases lay between the germline ends. The CDR3 length is 13 residues. DNA of the CDR3: TGTGCCAGTAGTATAGGAGGCTCTGATGGCTACACCTTC. Amino acids: CASSIGGSDGYTF.

The chain has TRBV7-8 and TRBJ1-5, with 7 bases that match TRBD1. Unmatched junction bases numbered 3, after V lost 1 base and J lost 0 bases. The CDR3 covers 16 residues. Germline V gives CDR1 SGHVS, CDR2 FQNEAQ. CDR3 DNA sequence: TGTGCCAGCAGCTTAGGACGACAGGGTAGCAATCAGCCCCAGCATTTT. Translation gives CASSLGRQGSNQPQHF.

The chain joins TRBV3-1 to TRBJ1-4, with D perhaps matching TRBD1 (6 bases). V dropped 4 bases and J dropped 6 bases, with 12 bases sitting between them. In germline, CDR1 is LGHDT, CDR2 YNNKEL (reference sequence). CDR3 length: 14 amino acids. This CDR3 reads CASSRGGADEKLFF. CDR3 DNA sequence: TGTGCCAGCAGCCGCGGGGGGGCCGATGAAAAACTGTTTTTT.